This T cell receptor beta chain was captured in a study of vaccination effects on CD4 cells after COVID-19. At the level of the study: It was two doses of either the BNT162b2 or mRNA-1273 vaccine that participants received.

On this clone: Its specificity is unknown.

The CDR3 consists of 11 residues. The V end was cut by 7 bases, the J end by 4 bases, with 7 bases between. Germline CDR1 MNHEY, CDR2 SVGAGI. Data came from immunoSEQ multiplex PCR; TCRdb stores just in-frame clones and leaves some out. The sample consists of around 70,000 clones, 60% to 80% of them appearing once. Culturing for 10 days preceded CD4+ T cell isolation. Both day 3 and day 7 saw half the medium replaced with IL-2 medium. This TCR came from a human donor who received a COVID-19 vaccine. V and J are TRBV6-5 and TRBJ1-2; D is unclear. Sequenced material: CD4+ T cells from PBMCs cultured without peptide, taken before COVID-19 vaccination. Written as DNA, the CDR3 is TGTGCCAGCACCAACAGCTATGGCTACACCTTC. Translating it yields CASTNSYGYTF.